This T cell receptor (beta chain) was obtained from a study of blood T cell repertoires in COVID-19. Study-wide context: Collection of acute and convalescent COVID-19 samples took place in the United States, Italy and Spain.

Authors' analysis steps: Nucleated cell counts were estimated from reference gene primer amplification. The protocol was immunoSEQ multiplex PCR, while the TCRdb copy is restricted to in-frame clones and leaves out a portion. V and J calls and clone size are copied from that table; D and trimming were computed from the DNA. Altogether under 350,000 clones are present, 83% being singletons, with the ten largest covering over 9%. V was clipped by 8 bases and J by 6 bases; unmatched bases: 16. The CDR3 contains 16 residues. The germline V gene has CDR1 LGHDT and CDR2 YNNKEL (reference sequence). The sequence derives from a woman aged 45 to 65 who had recovered from COVID-19. The sequenced sample was peripheral blood. The chain couples TRBV3-1 (or the pseudogene TRBV3-2) to TRBJ2-7, with 10 bases identical to TRBD2. The CDR3 is CASEGISGVAGGEQYF. For the CDR3, the DNA is TGTGCCAGCGAGGGTATTAGTGGAGTAGCGGGGGGCGAGCAGTACTTC.